A selection of T cell receptor beta chains follows, all from one sample in a study of Graves' ophthalmopathy and Graves' hyperthyroidism. One entry per CDR3 protein, called by TCRdb with MiXCR from the multiplex PCR reads. The table includes 620,000 or so distinct CDR3 sequences, 20% to 25% detected once. The specimen was peripheral blood. All receptors derive from a woman between 18 and 29 years old with stable Graves' hyperthyroidism. Some clones in this sample may be carry-over from other donors' samples. CDR3s leave out the opening cysteine and the closing phenylalanine or tryptophan.

j_call v_call cdr3_aa
TRBJ2-5 TRBV20-1 SAMRETQY
TRBJ2-5 TRBV6-2/TRBV6-3 ASSSFWGQETQY
TRBJ2-7 TRBV7-2 ASSSWYGTGTYEQY
TRBJ2-5 TRBV27 ASSLSPFGGETQF
TRBJ2-2 TRBV28 ASSLGTYRELF
TRBJ2-5 TRBV12-3/TRBV12-4 ASTRDSQETQY
TRBJ2-7 TRBV20-1 SATPGGAGSYDQY
TRBJ2-7 TRBV7-6 ASSPGVAGTFGYEQY
TRBJ2-5 TRBV20-1 SARDGTSGLQETQY
TRBJ2-2 TRBV11-2 ASSARDGPGTTGELF
TRBJ1-1 TRBV7-9 ASSLMRQGTEAF
TRBJ2-7 TRBV11-2 ASSSTGANYEQY
TRBJ1-2 TRBV4-1 ASSQVAGNYGYT
TRBJ2-7 TRBV7-9 ASSLQGDYEQY
TRBJ1-2 TRBV6-5 ASSYSGDFSYGYT
TRBJ1-5 TRBV6-1 ASEGTGDNQPQH
TRBJ2-2 TRBV20-1 SARDQRGSLTGELF
TRBJ2-7 TRBV29-1 SVRAGISRYEQY
TRBJ1-1 TRBV7-9 ASSLQQALNTEAF
TRBJ2-2 TRBV6-1 ASSTGELF
TRBJ1-3 TRBV7-2 ASSFGQGNTIY
TRBJ2-2 TRBV6-5 ASPELAGASTGELF
TRBJ1-1 TRBV15 ATSRDKKVLEAF
TRBJ1-1 TRBV4-1 ASSQVETEAF
TRBJ1-5 TRBV12-3/TRBV12-4 ASAGSGGNQPQH
TRBJ2-5 TRBV28 ASSLLGRGLTQY
TRBJ2-2 TRBV6-2/TRBV6-3 ASTDELAGDYTNTGELF
TRBJ1-1 TRBV28 ASTGVLNTEAF
TRBJ1-1 TRBV3-1 ASSDRTGIGTEAF
TRBJ2-7 TRBV2 ASSVRVPYEQY
TRBJ1-2 TRBV29-1 SVDEQGNGYT
TRBJ2-2 TRBV12-3/TRBV12-4 ASSLRAGNVAGELF
TRBJ1-2 TRBV20-1 SARGTQGIRSDLNYGYT
TRBJ1-1 TRBV12-3/TRBV12-4 ASSPWTGVDTEAF
TRBJ1-1 TRBV5-1 ASSLTAGLNTEAF
TRBJ1-2 TRBV12-3/TRBV12-4 ASSLRRPVRGYT
TRBJ1-2 TRBV6-5 ASSYSSGQGNYGYT
TRBJ1-2 TRBV20-1 SASGGYT
TRBJ1-2 TRBV30 AWMGASGYT
TRBJ2-1 TRBV7-2 ASSLGVNEQF